This T cell receptor (beta chain) was observed in a study of blood T cell repertoires in COVID-19. Study background: The study drew acute and convalescent COVID-19 samples from the United States, Italy and Spain. PBMCs, B-cell-depleted T cells, or T cells were the source of the cDNA or gDNA that made up the material.

The authors' processing: Reference gene primer amplification gave estimated nucleated cell counts. Some clones are missing from TCRdb's copy, which holds only in-frame ones; the method was immunoSEQ multiplex PCR. The DNA gave D and trimming, while V, J and clone size come from that table. Counted here are 110,000 to 150,000 clones, 79% occurring once; the ten biggest clones make up over 8.5%. Germline assignment: CDR1 MNHEY and CDR2 SVGAGI. Trimming removed 0 bases from V and 8 bases from J, with 13 bases in between. This CDR3 has 14 residues. The receptor was isolated from a man aged 45-65 years with active or convalescent COVID-19. The sequenced material came from peripheral blood. This chain uses TRBV6-5 with TRBJ1-2; D gene ambiguous. The CDR3 DNA is TGTGCCAGCAGTTACTCTTCGCCCTTCCGGGGCTACACCTTC. This sequence encodes CASSYSSPFRGYTF.